The T cell receptor beta chain described here comes from a study of T cells in Graves' hyperthyroidism and ophthalmopathy. Study-level background: Initial diagnosis, before any treatment, was when peripheral blood was collected.

This clonotype was found many times. Amplification targeted TCR beta CDR3 regions from RNA transcripts. HTBI primers were employed in a first-round RT-PCR of the TCR CDR3. In TCRdb, the multiplex PCR reads were re-called with MiXCR into one record per CDR3 protein. The sample holds 250,000 to 400,000 distinct CDR3 sequences, about 13% seen once. V lost 0 bases to trimming and J lost 1 base; unmatched junction nucleotides: 2. Germline V CDR1 and CDR2: DFQATT, SNEGSKA (reference sequence). The CDR3 extends over 15 amino acids. The sequencing input was blood. The chain carries TRBV20-1 and TRBJ2-3; 9 positions agree with TRBD2. This clonotype was sampled from a woman aged 40 to 50 with Graves' ophthalmopathy. The CDR3: CSARDEREGTDTQYF. CDR3 sequence (DNA): TGCAGTGCTAGAGATGAGCGGGAGGGCACAGATACGCAGTATTTT.